Each of the 12 T cell receptor beta chains below was sequenced from the same sample in a study of PD-L1 blockade in urothelial cancer. Only in-frame clones appear in the TCRdb table, and some are missing; sequencing was by immunoSEQ multiplex PCR. The sample contains about 36,000 clones, more than 80% of which appear only once. As to time point: peripheral blood 6 weeks after treatment start. The specimen was PBMCs, collected around atezolizumab (anti-PD-L1) treatment. These receptor sequences come from a man between 40 and 49 years old with urothelial cancer.

The rearrangement joins TRBV29-1 to TRBJ2-1; D is possibly TRBD1 (6 bases). V shed 7 bases and J shed 2 bases, with 12 bases lying between them. The CDR3 consists of 13 residues. Germline values: CDR1 SQVTM, CDR2 ANQGSEA. CDR3 region: CSAAGTTYNEQFF. The DNA of the CDR3 is TGCAGCGCCGCCGGGACAACCTACAATGAGCAGTTCTTC.

The V gene is TRBV18, the J gene TRBJ1-1; tentative D call: TRBD1 (6 bases). Trimming shortened V by 10 bases and J by 2 bases, and 14 bases separated the two germline ends. CDR3 size: 13 residues. The germline V gene encodes CDR1 KGHSH and CDR2 LQKENI. CDR3 nucleotides: TGTGCCACCGCACAGGGTAAAAACACTGAAGCTTTCTTT. Protein sequence: CATAQGKNTEAFF.

V and J are TRBV27 and TRBJ2-2; tentatively, D is TRBD1 (6 bases). The CDR3 is made up of 14 amino acids. V lost 7 bases to trimming and J lost 8 bases, with 17 bases between them. The V gene's germline CDR1 is MNHEY and CDR2 SMNVEV (reference sequence). The CDR3 coding sequence is TGTGCCAGCAAATCCGGGACACGATTTGGGGAGCTGTTTTTT. This encodes CASKSGTRFGELFF.

The chain carries TRBV7-2 and TRBJ1-5, with unresolved D. With 4 bases removed from V and 3 bases from J, the gap between germline ends came to 7 bases. The CDR3 loop spans 13 amino acids. Germline CDR1 is SGHTA and CDR2 is FQGNSA. The DNA of the CDR3 is TGTGCCAGCAGCTCCTACCTCAATCAGCCCCAGCATTTT. It encodes CASSSYLNQPQHF. Looking up the rest from reference TRBV7-2 and TRBJ1-5 gives the full variable domain: GAGVSQSPSNKVTEKGKDVELRCDPISGHTALYWYRQSLGQGLEFLIYFQGNSAPDKSGLPSDRFSAERTGGSVSTLTIQRTQQEDSAVYLCASSSYLNQPQHFGDGTRLSIL.

The gene calls are TRBV7-2 and TRBJ1-5, with unresolved D. The ends were cut back, 1 base at V and 4 bases at J, with 8 bases in the middle. The CDR3 sequence is 14 residues long. Germline V gives CDR1 SGHTA, CDR2 FQGNSA. The DNA of the CDR3 is TGTGCCAGCAGCTTAGTGATCAGTAATCAGCCCCAGCATTTT. Translating gives CASSLVISNQPQHF.

The chain joins TRBV7-6 to TRBJ2-1, with 7 bases fitting TRBD2. CDR3 length: 14 residues. Trimming cost V 1 base and J 7 bases; bases outside gene matches: 4. The V gene's germline CDR1 is SGHVS and CDR2 FNYEAQ. Written as DNA, the CDR3 is TGTGCCAGCAGCTTAGGCGCGGGAGCGAATGAGCAGTTCTTC. Residues: CASSLGAGANEQFF.

The rearrangement uses TRBV28 and TRBJ1-1; 9 nucleotides agree with TRBD1. The CDR3 is 12 amino acids. CDR1 and CDR2 (germline): MDHEN, SYDVKM. The junction had 4 bases not matched to a gene; V was cut back by 8 bases and J by 6 bases. DNA of the CDR3: TGTGCCAGCGGACAGGGGAGGTCTGAAGCTTTCTTT. Amino acids: CASGQGRSEAFF.

The gene calls are TRBV6-5 and TRBJ2-1, with 7 positions matching TRBD1. Trimming at V came to 2 bases and at J to 3 bases, leaving 4 bases not matched to a gene. The CDR3 loop spans 15 amino acids. Germline CDR1 MNHEY, CDR2 SVGAGI. The CDR3 nucleotides read TGTGCCAGCAGTTACATGGGGACAGACTACAATGAGCAGTTCTTC. Protein product: CASSYMGTDYNEQFF.

This clone was found a few times. J is TRBJ2-1 and V is TRBV4-1, with D hard to call. This CDR3 contains 13 residues. Germline CDR1 and CDR2: MGHRA and YSYEKL. V gave up 8 bases and J gave up 8 bases, with 16 bases separating them. The CDR3, as DNA: TGCGCCAGCGGCGGCTGGCCTACGGATGAGCAGTTCTTC. The encoded protein is CASGGWPTDEQFF.

The rearrangement uses TRBV19 and TRBJ2-5; a possible D gene is TRBD2 (5 bases). Trimming took off 5 bases at V and 1 base at J, with 8 bases between the two ends. The CDR3 totals 13 residues. The V gene's germline CDR1 is LNHDA and CDR2 SQIVND (reference sequence). CDR3: CASSPGSQETQYF. The CDR3 DNA is TGTGCCAGTAGTCCGGGGAGCCAAGAGACCCAGTACTTC.

The rearrangement uses TRBV10-3 and TRBJ2-7; D is possibly TRBD2 (5 bases). V lost 3 bases, J lost 2 bases, and 11 bases lay in between. Per germline, CDR1 ENHRY and CDR2 SYGVKD. CDR3 length: 14 amino acids. CDR3 protein: CAISEGGSTYEQYF. The CDR3 DNA reads as TGTGCCATCAGTGAAGGAGGAAGTACCTACGAGCAGTACTTC.

This clone was seen only a few times. J is TRBJ2-7 and V is TRBV28, with 9 bases that match TRBD2. J was trimmed by 6 bases and V by 6 bases; bases with no gene match: 18. Germline-derived CDR1 and CDR2 are MDHEN and SYDVKM. This CDR3 region has 17 residues. The CDR3 is CASSFPLTSGAHPEQYF. In nucleotides, the CDR3 is TGTGCCAGCAGCTTCCCGCTGACTAGCGGAGCCCACCCCGAGCAGTACTTC.